This paragraph covers one T cell receptor (beta chain) sequence. The entry originates in a study of blood T cell repertoires in COVID-19. Study background: Whether acute or convalescent, the COVID-19 samples came from the United States, Italy and Spain.

The germline V gene has CDR1 MGHRA and CDR2 YSYEKL. The V end was cut by 0 bases, the J end by 6 bases, with 13 bases between. CDR3 length: 15 amino acids. Original processing methods: Using reference gene primer amplification, nucleated cell counts were estimated. Clones were read by immunoSEQ multiplex PCR, and TCRdb kept only the in-frame ones, dropping some. D and trimming come from the DNA, and the V and J calls and clone size come from that table. The table has fewer than 700,000 clones, 70% to 90% seen once; the top ten hold under 8.5%. Seattle patient enrollment occurred during active infection, with longitudinal follow-up thereafter.

The clonotype was recovered from a woman aged 45-65 years with COVID-19, enrolled during active disease. Sequencing was performed on peripheral blood. The V call is TRBV4-1, the J call TRBJ2-3, with D possibly matching TRBD2 (6 bases). The CDR3 here is CASSQEGREEDTQYF. CDR3 coding DNA: TGCGCCAGCAGCCAAGAGGGAAGGGAGGAGGATACGCAGTATTTT.